This T cell receptor beta chain was found in a study of response to subunit inactivated influenza vaccine listed by TCRdb under 2018. At the level of the whole study: To follow how T cells responded to a trivalent subunit inactivated influenza vaccine, the researchers relied on deep quantitative profiling of the T cell receptor repertoire. General study outcomes and caveats: The authors suggested that each seasonal influenza vaccination may recruit only a limited number of new T cells.

Libraries were made using RT-PCR. The listed sequencing device is Illumina HiSeq 2500. TCRdb took the public reads, trimmed them with fastp at Q25, ran MiXCR for clone calling and kept in-frame beta chains. Merged by CDR3 protein, the rows form single entries marked with the most common genes and DNA. The sample table contains around 490,000 distinct CDR3 sequences; only one count was recorded for about 8% of them. Roughly 13% of the sample is taken by the ten largest. As to this clonotype: Its recognized antigen is unknown. Base qualities were left out, and no much larger clone turns up one base away.

Taken from cysteine to phenylalanine, the CDR3 has 14 residues. The DNA shown is the 42-base CDR3, in frame from base 1. Trimming costs V 1 base and J 11 bases, and their ends lie 15 bases apart. CDR1 and CDR2, looked up from the germline V gene, are MGHDK and SYGVNS. Sequencing used PBMCs from blood, obtained less than 25 months after vaccination. The rearrangement joined TRBV25-1 to TRBJ2-1; there is no confident call for the D gene. The sequence derives from a man between 50 and 75 years old who received an inactivated influenza vaccine. Donor details come from another sample of the same person, matched by shared clones. CDR3 protein: CASSEFDMRRQQFF. The nucleotide sequence is TGTGCCAGCAGTGAATTTGATATGCGCAGACAGCAGTTCTTC.